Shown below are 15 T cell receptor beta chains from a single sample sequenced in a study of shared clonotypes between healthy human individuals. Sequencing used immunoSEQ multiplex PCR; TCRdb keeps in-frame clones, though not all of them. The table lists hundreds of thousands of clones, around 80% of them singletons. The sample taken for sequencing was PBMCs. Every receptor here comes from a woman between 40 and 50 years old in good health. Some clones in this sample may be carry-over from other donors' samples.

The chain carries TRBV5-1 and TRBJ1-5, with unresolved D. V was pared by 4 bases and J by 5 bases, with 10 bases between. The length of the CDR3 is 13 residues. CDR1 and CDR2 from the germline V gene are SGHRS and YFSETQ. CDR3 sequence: CASSVRPDQPQHF. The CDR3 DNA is TGCGCCAGCAGCGTCCGACCTGATCAGCCCCAGCATTTT.

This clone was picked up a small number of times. The CDR3 sequence: CASSYGPAGEWETQYF. Written as DNA, the CDR3 is TGTGCCAGCAGTTACGGGCCGGCGGGAGAGTGGGAGACCCAGTACTTC. The rearrangement joins TRBV6-5 to TRBJ2-5; 7 bases align to TRBD2. Germline CDR1 MNHEY, CDR2 SVGAGI. Trimming cost V 2 bases and J 5 bases; bases outside gene matches: 11. The CDR3 length is 16 residues.

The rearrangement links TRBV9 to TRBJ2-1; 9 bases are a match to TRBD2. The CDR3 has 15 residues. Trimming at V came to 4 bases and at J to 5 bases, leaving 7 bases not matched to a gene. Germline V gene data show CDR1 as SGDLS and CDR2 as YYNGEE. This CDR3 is CASSIRTSVNNEQFF. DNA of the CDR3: TGTGCCAGCAGCATTAGGACTAGCGTTAACAATGAGCAGTTCTTC.

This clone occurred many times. CDR3 loop: CASSPSGAGGAYEQYF. The DNA of the CDR3 is TGTGCCAGCTCACCGAGTGGAGCGGGAGGTGCCTACGAGCAGTACTTC. J is TRBJ2-7 and V is TRBV18, with 9 bases fitting TRBD2. Germline-derived CDR1 and CDR2 are KGHSH and LQKENI. This CDR3 has 16 residues. J was trimmed by 2 bases and V by 3 bases; bases with no gene match: 8.

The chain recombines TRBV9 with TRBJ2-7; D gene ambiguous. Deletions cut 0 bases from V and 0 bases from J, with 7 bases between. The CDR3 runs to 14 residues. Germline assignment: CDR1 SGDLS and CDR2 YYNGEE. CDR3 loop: CASSVASSSYEQYF. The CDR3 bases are TGTGCCAGCAGCGTAGCGAGCAGCTCCTACGAGCAGTACTTC.

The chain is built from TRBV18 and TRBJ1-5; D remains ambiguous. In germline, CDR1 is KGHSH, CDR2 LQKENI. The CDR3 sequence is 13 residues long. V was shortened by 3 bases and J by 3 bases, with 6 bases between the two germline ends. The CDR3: CASSPEINQPQHF. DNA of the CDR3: TGTGCCAGCTCACCCGAGATCAATCAGCCCCAGCATTTT.

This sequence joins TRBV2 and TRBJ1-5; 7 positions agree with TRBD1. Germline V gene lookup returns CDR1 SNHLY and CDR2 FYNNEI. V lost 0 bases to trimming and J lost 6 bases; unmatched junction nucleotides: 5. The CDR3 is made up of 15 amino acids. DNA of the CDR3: TGTGCCAGCAGTGAAGCAGGGGGCGGGGGTCAGCCCCAGCATTTT. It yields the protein CASSEAGGGGQPQHF.

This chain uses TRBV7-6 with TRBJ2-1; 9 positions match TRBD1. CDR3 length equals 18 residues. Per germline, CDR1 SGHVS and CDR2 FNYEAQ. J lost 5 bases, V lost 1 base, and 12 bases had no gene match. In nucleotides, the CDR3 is TGTGCCAGCAGCTTAGTCCCGGGACAGGGCTCGGCCAACAATGAGCAGTTCTTC. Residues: CASSLVPGQGSANNEQFF.

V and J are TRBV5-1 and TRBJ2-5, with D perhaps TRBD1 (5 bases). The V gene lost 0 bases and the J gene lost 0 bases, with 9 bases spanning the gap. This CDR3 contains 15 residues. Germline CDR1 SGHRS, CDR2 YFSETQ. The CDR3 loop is CASSLETVYQETQYF. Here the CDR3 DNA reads TGCGCCAGCAGCTTGGAGACAGTGTACCAAGAGACCCAGTACTTC. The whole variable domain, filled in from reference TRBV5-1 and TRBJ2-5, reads KAGVTQTPRYLIKTRGQQVTLSCSPISGHRSVSWYQQTPGQGLQFLFEYFSETQRNKGNFPGRFSGRQFSNSRSEMNVSTLELGDSALYLCASSLETVYQETQYFGPGTRLLVL.

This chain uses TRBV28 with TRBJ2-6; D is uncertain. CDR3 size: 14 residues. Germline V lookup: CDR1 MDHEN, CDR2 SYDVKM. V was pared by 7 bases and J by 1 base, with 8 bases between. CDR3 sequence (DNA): TGTGCCAGCACTGTTGGTTCTGGGGCCAACGTCCTGACTTTC. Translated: CASTVGSGANVLTF.

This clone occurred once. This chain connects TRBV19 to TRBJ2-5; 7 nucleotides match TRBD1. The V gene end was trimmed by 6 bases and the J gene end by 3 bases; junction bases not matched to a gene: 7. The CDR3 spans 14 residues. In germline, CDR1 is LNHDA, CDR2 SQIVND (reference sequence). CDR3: CASSLDRAKETQYF. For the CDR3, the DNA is TGTGCCAGTAGCCTAGACAGGGCTAAAGAGACCCAGTACTTC. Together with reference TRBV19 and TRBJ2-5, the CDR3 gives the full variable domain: DGGITQSPKYLFRKEGQNVTLSCEQNLNHDAMYWYRQDPGQGLRLIYYSQIVNDFQKGDIAEGYSVSREKKESFPLTVTSAQKNPTAFYLCASSLDRAKETQYFGPGTRLLVL.

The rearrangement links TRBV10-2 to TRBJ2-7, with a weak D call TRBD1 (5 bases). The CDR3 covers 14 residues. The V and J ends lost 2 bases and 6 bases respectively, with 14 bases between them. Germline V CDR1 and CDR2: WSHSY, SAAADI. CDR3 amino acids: CASSEIIAQGEQYF. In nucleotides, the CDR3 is TGCGCCAGCAGTGAGATAATAGCCCAGGGCGAGCAGTACTTC.

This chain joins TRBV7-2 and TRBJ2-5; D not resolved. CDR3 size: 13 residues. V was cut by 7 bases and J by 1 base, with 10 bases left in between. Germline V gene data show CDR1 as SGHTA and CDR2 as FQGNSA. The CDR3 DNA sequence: TGTGCCAGCAACCGCGGCCTCCAAGAGACCCAGTACTTC. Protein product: CASNRGLQETQYF.

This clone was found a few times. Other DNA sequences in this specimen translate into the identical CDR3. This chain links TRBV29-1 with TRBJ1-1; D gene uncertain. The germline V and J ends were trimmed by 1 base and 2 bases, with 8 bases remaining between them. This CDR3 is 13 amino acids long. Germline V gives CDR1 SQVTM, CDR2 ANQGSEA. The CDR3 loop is CSVEVSGNTEAFF. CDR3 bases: TGCAGCGTTGAAGTGTCCGGTAACACTGAAGCTTTCTTT.

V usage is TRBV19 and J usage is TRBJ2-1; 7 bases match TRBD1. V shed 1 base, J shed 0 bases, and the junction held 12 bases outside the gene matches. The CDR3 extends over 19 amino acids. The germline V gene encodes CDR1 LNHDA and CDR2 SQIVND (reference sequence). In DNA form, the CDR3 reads TGTGCCAGTAGTATAGCGACAGGGTCGGATTCCTTCTCCTACAATGAGCAGTTCTTC. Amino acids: CASSIATGSDSFSYNEQFF.